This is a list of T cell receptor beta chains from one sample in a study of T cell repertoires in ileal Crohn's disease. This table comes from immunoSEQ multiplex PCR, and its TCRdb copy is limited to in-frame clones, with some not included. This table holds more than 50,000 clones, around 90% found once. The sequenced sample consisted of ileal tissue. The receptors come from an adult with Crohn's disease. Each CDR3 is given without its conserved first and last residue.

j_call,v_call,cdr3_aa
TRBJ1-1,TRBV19,ASSGDRGVYTEAF
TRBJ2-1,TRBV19,ASSISAGGYNEQF
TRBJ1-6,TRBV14,ASSQETYNSPLH
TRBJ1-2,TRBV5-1,ASSPGDSRPNYGYT
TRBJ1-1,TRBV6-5,ASSLGTGATEAF
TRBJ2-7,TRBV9,ASSVGGTGPSDEQY
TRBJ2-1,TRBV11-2,ASSAGLAGRNEQF
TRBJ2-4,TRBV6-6,ASSPGSGKNIQY
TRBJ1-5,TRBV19,ASTAGLGNQPQH
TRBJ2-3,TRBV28,ASRSSGDTQY
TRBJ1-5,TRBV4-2,ASSQEQGADQPQH